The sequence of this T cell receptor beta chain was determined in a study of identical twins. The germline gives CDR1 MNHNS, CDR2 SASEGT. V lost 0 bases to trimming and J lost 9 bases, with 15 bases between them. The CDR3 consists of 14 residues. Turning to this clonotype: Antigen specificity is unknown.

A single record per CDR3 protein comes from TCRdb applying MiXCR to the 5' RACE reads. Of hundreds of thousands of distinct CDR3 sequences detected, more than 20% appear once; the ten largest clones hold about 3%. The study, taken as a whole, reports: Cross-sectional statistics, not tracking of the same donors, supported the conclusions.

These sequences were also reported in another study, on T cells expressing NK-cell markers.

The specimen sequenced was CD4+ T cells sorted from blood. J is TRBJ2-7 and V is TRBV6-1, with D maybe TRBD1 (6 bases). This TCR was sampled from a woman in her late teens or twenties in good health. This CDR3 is CASSEALPGVGQYF. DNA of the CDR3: TGTGCCAGCAGTGAAGCGCTTCCAGGGGTAGGGCAGTACTTC.